Below, 32 T cell receptor beta chains from the same sample are listed, as sequenced in a study of cytomegalovirus exposure and HLA in healthy donors. The PCR used 60 Vbeta and 13 Jbeta primers. Using immunoSEQ multiplex PCR, the repertoire was profiled, and TCRdb retains in-frame clones only, with some absent. The data hold roughly 170,000 clones, with about 81% observed a single time. Sequencing input: PBMCs. Receptor source: a woman aged 25-40 years in good health and CMV-seronegative.

This clone was counted between two and nine times. The V call is TRBV10-3, the J call TRBJ1-5, with TRBD1 matching over 10 bases. The germline V gene encodes CDR1 ENHRY and CDR2 SYGVKD. The CDR3 runs 15 residues. Germline trimming cut 2 bases from V and 4 bases from J; bases unmatched to any gene: 2. The CDR3 region is CAISEPGQGNQPQHF. The CDR3 DNA reads TGTGCCATCAGTGAGCCGGGACAGGGGAATCAGCCCCAGCATTTT.

This clone was counted only a few times. The rearrangement links TRBV6-6 to TRBJ1-3, with D maybe TRBD1 (6 bases). The CDR3 extends over 16 amino acids. The V gene's germline CDR1 is MNHNY and CDR2 SVGAGI (reference sequence). V dropped 2 bases and J dropped 0 bases, with 11 bases sitting between them. For the CDR3, the DNA is TGTGCCAGCAGTTACGGACAGATGAGCTCTGGAAACACCATATATTTT. Translated: CASSYGQMSSGNTIYF.

This chain uses TRBV5-1 with TRBJ2-1, with 8 bases identical to TRBD1. The germline V gene has CDR1 SGHRS and CDR2 YFSETQ. V lost 5 bases to trimming and J lost 2 bases; unmatched junction nucleotides: 21. This CDR3 has 20 amino acids. CDR3 nucleotides: TGCGCCAGCAGGTGGAGGGCAGGGGGCGTTGTGCGGTCCACCTACAATGAGCAGTTCTTC. Its translation: CASRWRAGGVVRSTYNEQFF.

DNA for the CDR3: TGCGCCAGCAGTGAGACAGGCATCCAATACGAGCAGTACTTC. Protein: CASSETGIQYEQYF. The rearrangement joins TRBV10-1 to TRBJ2-5; perhaps TRBD1 as D (5 bases). The J call may be faulty, since TRBJ2-7 better matches the DNA end. CDR1 WNHNN and CDR2 SYGVQD come from the germline V gene (reference sequence). This CDR3 region has 14 residues.

Only a few counts were recorded for this clone. V and J are TRBV9 and TRBJ1-2; D is uncertain. V lost 0 bases and J lost 7, with 13 bases in between. In germline, CDR1 is SGDLS, CDR2 YYNGEE. The CDR3 is made up of 14 amino acids. CDR3 in amino acids: CASSVERWETGYTF. The CDR3 DNA sequence: TGTGCCAGCAGCGTAGAACGGTGGGAGACTGGCTACACCTTC.

This clone was seen more than once but under ten times. The chain links TRBV7-2 to TRBJ2-7; D call uncertain. This CDR3 has 15 amino acids. Germline loops: CDR1 SGHTA, CDR2 FQGNSA. Trimming took 3 bases from V and 2 from J, leaving 14 bases between them. The DNA for the CDR3 is TGTGCCAGCAGCTTGGTGAGCGAACGCCCCTACGAGCAGTACTTC. This gives the protein CASSLVSERPYEQYF.

This CDR3 is CASRPGLVSGELFF. Here the CDR3 DNA reads TGTGCCAGCAGACCGGGACTAGTGTCCGGGGAGCTGTTTTTT. This rearrangement joins TRBV28 to TRBJ2-2, with 8 bases fitting TRBD2. Germline values: CDR1 MDHEN, CDR2 SYDVKM. The V and J ends lost 6 bases and 6 bases, in that order; junction bases with no gene match: 6. The CDR3 consists of 14 residues. Drawing the rest from reference TRBV28 and TRBJ2-2, the complete variable domain is DVKVTQSSRYLVKRTGEKVFLECVQDMDHENMFWYRQDPGLGLRLIYFSYDVKMKEKGDIPEGYSVSREKKERFSLILESASTNQTSMYLCASRPGLVSGELFFGEGSRLTVL.

This clone was found a few times. CDR3 residues: CASSSSRRQYEQYF. Written as DNA, the CDR3 is TGTGCCAGCAGCTCCTCACGAAGACAATACGAGCAGTACTTC. The gene calls are TRBV5-6 and TRBJ2-7; no clear D gene. Germline V gene sequence: CDR1 SGHDT, CDR2 YYEEEE. Deletions cut 3 bases from V and 4 bases from J, with 14 bases between. The CDR3 runs 14 residues.

Worth noting for this clone: At one end the junction does not follow the germline gene, possibly because of a read error. The chain employs TRBV30 and TRBJ2-7; D is unclear. This CDR3 spans 14 amino acids. From germline, CDR1 is GTSNPN and CDR2 SVGIG (reference sequence). DNA for the CDR3: TGTGCCCGGAGTGTTGGCGGAAGCTCCTACGAGCAGTACTTC. It is translated as CARSVGGSSYEQYF.

This clone was seen just once. V gene TRBV4-2 combines with J gene TRBJ2-1; D gene ambiguous. V dropped 4 bases and J dropped 4 bases, with 14 bases sitting between them. The CDR3 covers 15 residues. Per germline, CDR1 LGHNA and CDR2 YNFKEQ. The CDR3 DNA reads TGTGCCAGCAGCCGAGTTAGAACAGATTACAATGAGCAGTTCTTC. Translated: CASSRVRTDYNEQFF.

The chain combines TRBV6-5 with TRBJ2-5, with 9 bases aligning to TRBD2. V gave up 4 bases and J gave up 3 bases; unmatched junction bases: 6. Germline assignment: CDR1 MNHEY and CDR2 SVGAGI. The CDR3 length is 15 residues. CDR3 DNA: TGTGCCAGCAGTTTCGCTCTAGCGGGGAAAGAGACCCAGTACTTC. This translates into CASSFALAGKETQYF.

The J gene is TRBJ2-7, the V gene TRBV6-1; 8 bases line up with TRBD2. The J segment lost 2 bases and the V segment lost 6 bases, leaving 9 bases of the junction unmatched. Per germline, CDR1 MNHNS and CDR2 SASEGT. This CDR3 is built from 15 residues. The chain's CDR3 is CASRFSGTGPYEQYF. The CDR3 region has the DNA TGTGCCAGCAGATTTAGCGGGACCGGACCCTACGAGCAGTACTTC.

The chain combines TRBV19 with TRBJ2-1; 7 positions agree with TRBD2. J lost 5 bases, V lost 6 bases, and 10 bases had no gene match. This CDR3 is 15 amino acids long. Germline CDR1 is LNHDA and CDR2 is SQIVND (reference sequence). The CDR3 loop is CASRSISGNNNEQFF. The CDR3 nucleotides read TGTGCCAGTAGGAGCATCAGCGGGAACAACAATGAGCAGTTCTTC.

CDR3 DNA sequence: TGTGCCAGCAGCAATGACCCGGGACTCCCGACCGAGACCCAGTACTTC. It yields the protein CASSNDPGLPTETQYF. The chain joins TRBV5-4 to TRBJ2-5, with TRBD2 as a possible D gene (6 bases). CDR3 length: 16 residues. Between the trimmed V and J ends, which lost 4 bases and 5 bases, there was a span of 21 bases. CDR1 is SGHNT, CDR2 YYREEE, per germline (reference sequence).

The gene calls are TRBV7-2 and TRBJ2-7; the match to TRBD2 covers 7 bases. The V and J ends lost 7 bases and 3 bases, in that order; junction bases with no gene match: 12. Germline V gene lookup returns CDR1 SGHTA and CDR2 FQGNSA. This CDR3 is 15 amino acids long. DNA of the CDR3: TGTGCCAGCACCGGGGGGTTATCCCCTTTCTACGAGCAGTACTTC. Translation gives CASTGGLSPFYEQYF.

This clone has only a few counts. CDR3 protein: CAISARGTNSNYGYTF. The CDR3 DNA follows: TGTGCCATCAGTGCGAGGGGGACAAACAGTAACTATGGCTACACCTTC. The chain uses TRBV10-3 and TRBJ1-2, with D possibly matching TRBD1 (6 bases). Germline-derived CDR1 and CDR2 are ENHRY and SYGVKD. The CDR3 has 16 amino acids. Between the trimmed V and J ends, which lost 4 bases and 1 base, there was a span of 16 bases.

The genes are TRBV28 and TRBJ1-2; no firm D call. Trimming pared 7 bases from V and 5 bases from J, leaving 14 bases between. The V gene's germline CDR1 is MDHEN and CDR2 SYDVKM. This CDR3 is 13 amino acids long. The DNA for the CDR3 is TGTGCCAGCACCACTGAGAGGGAGTATGGCTACACCTTC. Its translation: CASTTEREYGYTF.

The chain is built from TRBV6-1 and TRBJ2-5, with D tentatively TRBD2 (5 bases). The CDR3 spans 13 residues. V was shortened by 4 bases and J by 2 bases, with 8 bases between the two germline ends. The germline gives CDR1 MNHNS, CDR2 SASEGT. The CDR3 nucleotides are TGTGCCAGCAGTGGGACTGGGCAAGAGACCCAGTACTTC. This sequence encodes CASSGTGQETQYF.

This chain connects TRBV4-1 to TRBJ2-3, with 13 bases lining up with TRBD2. Trimming cost V 4 bases and J 5 bases; bases outside gene matches: 6. Germline loops: CDR1 MGHRA, CDR2 YSYEKL. The CDR3 consists of 16 residues. Here the CDR3 reads CASSLGLAGVEDTQYF. DNA for the CDR3: TGCGCCAGCAGCCTCGGACTAGCGGGAGTAGAAGATACGCAGTATTTT.

The rearrangement links TRBV9 to TRBJ1-1; TRBD1 matches 8 bases. V trimming: 5 bases; J trimming: 0 bases; junction bases outside the gene matches: 6. The germline gives CDR1 SGDLS, CDR2 YYNGEE. This CDR3 has 15 amino acids. This CDR3 is CASRGQGRLNTEAFF. DNA for the CDR3: TGTGCCAGCAGAGGACAGGGACGTTTGAACACTGAAGCTTTCTTT.

The chain combines TRBV10-3 with TRBJ2-1; the match to TRBD2 covers 13 bases. V lost 6 bases and J lost 0; bases outside the gene matches: 8. The germline gives CDR1 ENHRY, CDR2 SYGVKD. The CDR3 length is 18 residues. CDR3 bases: TGTGCCATCAGGAGGACTAGCGGGGGCCCGAGCTCCTACAATGAGCAGTTCTTC. It encodes CAIRRTSGGPSSYNEQFF.

The genes are TRBV6-4 and TRBJ1-6, with D unresolved. Trimming removed 6 bases from V and 5 bases from J, with 11 bases in between. The germline gives CDR1 MRHNA, CDR2 SNTAGT. This CDR3 has 14 amino acids. CDR3 region: CASSRGENNSPLHF. CDR3 nucleotides: TGTGCCAGCAGCCGCGGGGAGAATAATTCACCCCTCCACTTT.

The rearrangement links TRBV10-3 to TRBJ2-7; D may be TRBD1 (5 bases). Germline-derived CDR1 and CDR2 are ENHRY and SYGVKD. There are 15 residues in the CDR3. With 4 bases removed from V and 1 base from J, the gap between germline ends came to 14 bases. The CDR3 coding sequence is TGTGCCATCAGTGCGGATCCAGGGCTTTCCTACGAGCAGTACTTC. As protein: CAISADPGLSYEQYF.

This sequence joins TRBV2 and TRBJ1-4; D is perhaps TRBD1 (6 bases). The CDR3 has 14 residues. V was clipped by 4 bases and J by 5 bases, with 11 bases between them. Germline values: CDR1 SNHLY, CDR2 FYNNEI. As DNA, the CDR3 is TGTGCCAGCAGTGTACAGGGTAGGAATGAAAAACTGTTTTTT. Protein sequence: CASSVQGRNEKLFF.

The table lists this clone with a few counts. At one end, the junction sequence differs from germline, possibly due to a read error. The gene calls are TRBV7-9 and TRBJ1-1; 7 nucleotides line up with TRBD1. Germline-derived CDR1 and CDR2 are SEHNR and FQNEAQ (reference sequence). This CDR3 has 11 residues. The CDR3: CASSLEFGQEF. The CDR3, as DNA: TGTGCCAGCAGCTTAGAATTTGGACAGGAGTTT. The complete variable domain, with remaining parts taken from reference TRBV7-9 and TRBJ1-1, reads DTGVSQNPRHKITKRGQNVTFRCDPISEHNRLYWYRQTLGQGPEFLTYFQNEAQLEKSRLLSDRFSAERPKGSFSTLEIQRTEQGDSAMYLCASSLEFGQEFGQGTRLTVV.

The gene calls are TRBV6-6 and TRBJ1-2, with D unresolved. Deletions cut 6 bases from V and 4 bases from J, with 15 bases between. The CDR3 runs 14 residues. Germline CDR1 and CDR2: MNHNY and SVGAGI (reference sequence). The CDR3 DNA sequence: TGTGCCAGCAGAGACACAGCAACCATCTATGGCTACACCTTC. Its translation: CASRDTATIYGYTF.

V gene TRBV6-1 combines with J gene TRBJ2-2, with a weak D call TRBD1 (6 bases). V lost 4 bases, J lost 0 bases, and 12 bases lay in between. The germline V gene encodes CDR1 MNHNS and CDR2 SASEGT. CDR3 length: 16 amino acids. The CDR3 reads CASSVQGRANTGELFF. The CDR3 coding sequence is TGTGCCAGCAGTGTACAGGGAAGAGCGAACACCGGGGAGCTGTTTTTT.

This clone was seen once. The chain uses TRBV6-4 and TRBJ2-2, with TRBD1 matching 8 bases. Germline assignment: CDR1 MRHNA and CDR2 SNTAGT. The CDR3 spans 16 residues. V lost 10 bases, J lost 1 base, and 11 bases stayed unmatched. The CDR3 region has the DNA TGTGCCAACCGAATTCAGGGGGCCCTGAACACCGGGGAGCTGTTTTTT. It encodes CANRIQGALNTGELFF.

This chain joins TRBV28 and TRBJ1-2; perhaps TRBD1 as D (5 bases). From germline, CDR1 is MDHEN and CDR2 SYDVKM. V lost 6 bases, J lost 4 bases, and 18 bases lay in between. The CDR3 covers 15 residues. The CDR3 reads CASSRPGEKGYGYTF. DNA of the CDR3: TGTGCCAGCAGCCGACCGGGGGAGAAGGGCTATGGCTACACCTTC.

This chain uses TRBV29-1 with TRBJ2-3, with D possibly matching TRBD2 (6 bases). Trimming stripped 4 bases from V and 0 bases from J, with 14 bases between. The CDR3 is 15 residues long. Germline V gene lookup returns CDR1 SQVTM and CDR2 ANQGSEA. Here the CDR3 reads CSVGFGGTSTDTQYF. In nucleotides, the CDR3 is TGCAGCGTTGGGTTTGGCGGGACTAGCACAGATACGCAGTATTTT.

This chain uses TRBV7-2 with TRBJ2-1, with unresolved D. The CDR3 is 11 residues long. V dropped 7 bases and J dropped 7 bases, with 8 bases sitting between them. Germline V gene data show CDR1 as SGHTA and CDR2 as FQGNSA. CDR3 sequence: CASTPGNEQFF. The CDR3 DNA sequence: TGTGCCAGCACCCCCGGGAATGAGCAGTTCTTC.

V is TRBV5-1 and J is TRBJ2-3; D gene ambiguous. Germline values: CDR1 SGHRS, CDR2 YFSETQ. The CDR3 totals 13 residues. With 2 bases removed from V and 1 base from J, the gap between germline ends came to 5 bases. The CDR3 coding sequence is TGCGCCAGCAGCTTTGAGGGCACAGATACGCAGTATTTT. Protein product: CASSFEGTDTQYF.